This T cell receptor beta chain came from a study of blood T cell repertoires in COVID-19. Per germline, CDR1 LNHDA and CDR2 SQIVND (reference sequence). The V and J ends lost 8 bases and 8 bases respectively, with 15 bases between them. The CDR3 length is 13 residues. Original processing methods: Estimated nucleated cell counts came from reference gene primer amplification. Sequenced by immunoSEQ multiplex PCR; TCRdb stores in-frame clones only, minus some. V and J calls and clone size are as listed in that table; D and trimming were resolved from the DNA. Found here are more than 85,000 clones, approximately 85% of them singletons; the top ten hold roughly 12%.

This TCR came from a human donor in a cohort sampled during active COVID-19. The rearrangement uses TRBV19 and TRBJ1-4, with D tentatively TRBD1 (5 bases). The specimen was peripheral blood. The CDR3 DNA reads as TGTGCCAGTTCCGACAGAGCCGGAGAAAAACTGTTTTTT. Translation: CASSDRAGEKLFF.